This note documents a single TCR beta chain sequence. Original data processing: Researchers report that nucleated cell counts were estimated from reference gene primer amplification. Profiling relied on immunoSEQ multiplex PCR, and the TCRdb table lists in-frame clones only, not all of them. The D gene and trimming were derived from the DNA, and the V and J assignments and clone size from that table. The repertoire holds roughly 290,000 clones, with 85% to 90% as singletons. This sample was taken from a study of blood T cell repertoires in COVID-19. At the level of the study: Samples taken during acute and convalescent COVID-19 were collected in the United States, Italy and Spain. PBMCs, B-cell-depleted T cells, or T cells provided the cDNA or gDNA that made up the material.

The CDR3 loop spans 15 amino acids. In germline, CDR1 is MNHEY, CDR2 SVGAGI. V shed 6 bases, J shed 10 bases, and the junction held 11 bases outside the gene matches. Those enrolled, adults aged 18 to 89 years, came from about two dozen US areas. J is TRBJ1-6 and V is TRBV6-5; 8 nucleotides align to TRBD1. Material for sequencing was PBMCs or T cells enriched from blood (not recorded which). This clonotype was sampled from a woman aged 18-35 years with acute COVID-19. In DNA, the CDR3 is TGTGCCAGCAGGAGCGGACAGGGTGGGAGATCACCCCTCCACTTT. The encoded protein is CASRSGQGGRSPLHF.